This T cell receptor beta chain originates from a study of T cell responses to AZD1222 COVID-19 vaccine. Data came from immunoSEQ multiplex PCR; TCRdb stores just in-frame clones and leaves some out. The top ten clones hold around 2.8% of a sample with 150,000 or so clones, about 89% of them seen once. This clone showed up just a few times. Its antigen remains unidentified. Study-level results: After two AZD1222 doses, spike-specific TCR breadth and depth rose versus day 0. Reports say nearly half of spike-specific TCRs go after unmutated variant regions. Only 5 or 6 AZD1222 recipients were seropositive at baseline. Distributed over spike, vaccine-associated CD4 TCRs predominated at 160-218 and 743-854.

Trimming left V 4 bases short and J 4 bases short, with 10 bases between. Germline V gene data show CDR1 as SGHDN and CDR2 as FVKESK. The CDR3 runs to 13 residues. The J gene is TRBJ1-2, the V gene TRBV14, with a weak D call TRBD1 (5 bases). The sample was peripheral blood, taken on day 0 of MenACWY control vaccination. The receptor comes from an adult in good health. CDR3 DNA sequence: TGTGCCAGCAGCCGCGACAGAATCTATGGCTACACCTTC. Translation gives CASSRDRIYGYTF. The complete variable domain, with remaining parts taken from reference TRBV14 and TRBJ1-2, reads EAGVTQFPSHSVIEKGQTVTLRCDPISGHDNLYWYRRVMGKEIKFLLHFVKESKQDESGMPNNRFLAERTGGTYSTLKVQPAELEDSGVYFCASSRDRIYGYTFGSGTRLTVV.